Below, 26 T cell receptor beta chains from the same sample are listed, as sequenced in a study of tumor-infiltrating lymphocytes in oesophageal squamous cell carcinoma. TCRdb itself ran the PCR reads through MiXCR, one entry per CDR3 protein. Of approximately 13,000 distinct CDR3 sequences listed, roughly 56% are singletons. The material sequenced was esophageal tumor tissue. The receptors shown here come from a male donor with esophageal squamous cell carcinoma.

The rearrangement uses TRBV11-2 and TRBJ2-3; 8 bases agree with TRBD2. Germline values: CDR1 SGHAT, CDR2 FQNNGV. V dropped 4 bases and J dropped 3; count of bases not matched to a gene: 6. This CDR3 has 15 amino acids. The CDR3 region has the DNA TGTGCCAGCAGCTGGGGGAGCGGGGGAACAGATACGCAGTATTTT. Translation: CASSWGSGGTDTQYF.

This clonotype was seen at least ten times. J is TRBJ2-5 and V is TRBV14; D uncertain. V shed 0 bases and J shed 5 bases, with 13 bases lying between them. The germline CDR1 and CDR2 sequences are SGHDN and FVKESK. There are 15 residues in the CDR3. The CDR3 sequence is CASSQDWGKLETQYF. The CDR3 DNA is TGTGCCAGCAGCCAAGATTGGGGTAAATTGGAGACCCAGTACTTC.

This clonotype occurred once. The chain carries TRBV7-3 and TRBJ2-5; a weak D match, TRBD2 (6 bases). Looked up from germline, CDR1 is SGHTA and CDR2 is FQGTGA. V was clipped by 0 bases and J by 5 bases, with 13 bases between them. The CDR3 is 15 residues long. CDR3 DNA sequence: TGTGCCAGCAGCTTAACGGGCGGGGAGGTGGAGACCCAGTACTTC. This encodes CASSLTGGEVETQYF.

This chain connects TRBV14 to TRBJ1-1, with D perhaps matching TRBD1 (5 bases). The ends were cut back, 3 bases at V and 7 bases at J, with 12 bases in the middle. Per the germline V gene, CDR1 is SGHDN and CDR2 is FVKESK. The length of the CDR3 is 13 residues. The CDR3 spells CASSHRRDGEAFF. The CDR3, as DNA: TGTGCCAGCAGCCACCGACGGGACGGTGAAGCTTTCTTT.

The rearrangement uses TRBV28 and TRBJ2-1; 9 nucleotides align to TRBD1. The CDR3 runs to 18 residues. Germline assignment: CDR1 MDHEN and CDR2 SYDVKM. Losses at the gene ends were 7 bases for V and 5 bases for J; bases not matched to a gene: 18. In DNA, the CDR3 is TGTGCCAGCACCCCCGGACAGGGGTTTCTGGCTATAAACAATGAGCAGTTCTTC. Amino acids: CASTPGQGFLAINNEQFF.

This clonotype was seen a handful of times. The chain joins TRBV7-8 to TRBJ2-5, with D perhaps given as TRBD1 or TRBD2 (7 bases each). V shed 5 bases and J shed 1 base, with 14 bases lying between them. Germline V gene data show CDR1 as SGHVS and CDR2 as FQNEAQ. The CDR3 contains 15 residues. The CDR3, as DNA: TGTGCCAGCAGCCCATCAGGGGGGGGCCAAGAGACCCAGTACTTC. Translated, it gives CASSPSGGGQETQYF.

The rearrangement joins TRBV28 to TRBJ2-4; D call uncertain. The DNA matches TRBJ2-7 better at its end, which makes the J call doubtful. CDR1 is MDHEN and CDR2 is SYDVKM in the germline V gene. CDR3 size: 13 residues. The CDR3 coding sequence is TGTGCCAGCGGTCCGACTCAGACCTACGAGCAGTACTTC. Its protein is CASGPTQTYEQYF.

The chain recombines TRBV11-2 with TRBJ2-7; 11 bases match TRBD2. The CDR3 consists of 17 residues. Germline trimming cut 5 bases from V and 4 bases from J; bases unmatched to any gene: 13. Germline V gives CDR1 SGHAT, CDR2 FQNNGV. In DNA, the CDR3 is TGTGCCAGCAGCCGCTGGGCGACTAGCGGGGCCGAGTACGAGCAGTACTTC. As protein: CASSRWATSGAEYEQYF.

As for this clonotype: Here the CDR3 omits its conserved ending phenylalanine or tryptophan, so a read error is the likely source. The limits of the CDR3 on the DNA are not certain, so only TCRdb's listed CDR3 is given. V is TRBV7-6 and J is TRBJ2-3; the D call of TRBD1 is as the table states it, not checked on the DNA. CDR1 SGHVS and CDR2 FNYEAQ come from the germline V gene. The CDR3 is made up of 19 amino acids, end residues included. CDR3 protein: CASAGARTEKPGSEQYFGT.

This clonotype has more than one count but fewer than ten. Lacking the conserved final phenylalanine or tryptophan, this CDR3 likely reflects a read error. Because the CDR3's place on the DNA is in doubt, the DNA is left out and the CDR3 is given as listed by TCRdb. The chain is built from TRBV11-2 and TRBJ2-7; the D segment call TRBD2 is taken from the table without a DNA check. The germline gives CDR1 SGHAT, CDR2 FQNNGV. The CDR3 is 19 residues long, ends included. The CDR3 region is CASSLGSGSGLCNEQFFGA.

This chain links TRBV6-2 or TRBV6-3 with TRBJ2-3; 12 nucleotides line up with TRBD2. TRBJ2-1 explains the end of the DNA better; the J call may be wrong. This CDR3 spans 16 amino acids. Germline V gene sequence: CDR1 MNHEY, CDR2 SVGEGT. The CDR3 region has the DNA TGTGCCAGCAGTTTGGCTAGCGGGAGGGCGGCCAATGAGCAGTTCTTC. Translating it yields CASSLASGRAANEQFF.

CDR3 coding DNA: TGTGCCAGCGCGACAGGGGGTGATCCTGGGGCCAACGTCCTGACTTTC. It is translated as CASATGGDPGANVLTF. The chain recombines TRBV6-1 with TRBJ2-6; TRBD1 matches 9 bases. J was trimmed by 2 bases and V by 8 bases; bases with no gene match: 7. CDR3 length: 16 residues. Germline V gene sequence: CDR1 MNHNS, CDR2 SASEGT.

This clonotype was observed a few times. This CDR3 fails to terminate in the conserved phenylalanine or tryptophan, so it likely reflects a read error. No DNA is shown, since the ends of the CDR3 on it are uncertain; the CDR3 is the one TCRdb lists. The V call is TRBV7-2, the J call TRBJ2-1; the table's TRBD2 call for D was not verified on the DNA. CDR1 is SGHTA, CDR2 FQGNSA, per germline. The CDR3 length is 8 residues, termini included. The CDR3 here is CASSDRTS.

The gene calls are TRBV4-3 and TRBJ2-5, with a possible D match to TRBD2 (5 bases). The closer fit of TRBJ2-7 to the DNA end suggests the J call may be wrong. Germline V gene data show CDR1 as LGHNA and CDR2 as YSLEER. This CDR3 comprises 13 residues. The CDR3 DNA follows: TGCGCCAGCAGCCTAACTAGCTCCTACGAGCAGTACTTC. This translates into CASSLTSSYEQYF.

The CDR3 coding sequence is TGTGCCAGCAGCCGTTTTGTTGTGACTAGCGCAAACAATGAGCAGTTCTTC. Its protein product is CASSRFVVTSANNEQFF. The chain joins TRBV7-2 to TRBJ2-1; 8 bases agree with TRBD2. The CDR3 has 17 residues. V was clipped by 5 bases and J by 5 bases; unmatched bases: 14. Per the germline V gene, CDR1 is SGHTA and CDR2 is FQGNSA.

The chain joins TRBV10-3 to TRBJ2-5; D is unclear. Near its end, the DNA agrees better with TRBJ2-7, so the J call may be wrong. Germline values: CDR1 ENHRY, CDR2 SYGVKD. This CDR3 is built from 13 residues. CDR3 coding DNA: TGTGCCATCAGTGAGTCAAGCTCCTACGAGCAGTACTTC. Its protein is CAISESSSYEQYF.

In nucleotides, the CDR3 is TGTGCCAGCAGCTTAGTGGCTAGCGGGGGGGCTCTTCACGAGCAGTACTTC. It specifies CASSLVASGGALHEQYF. The chain employs TRBV7-8 and TRBJ2-5; 12 bases line up with TRBD2. The J call may not be correct, given that the DNA end is closer to TRBJ2-7. The CDR3 is 17 amino acids. CDR1 is SGHVS and CDR2 is FQNEAQ in the germline V gene.

The table lists this clonotype with many counts. The chain uses TRBV6-1 and TRBJ1-4, with a tentative D call TRBD1 (5 bases). V was clipped by 6 bases and J by 5 bases, with 10 bases between them. Germline loops: CDR1 MNHNS, CDR2 SASEGT. The CDR3 is 13 amino acids. The CDR3 region is CASREGQNEKLFF. CDR3 nucleotide sequence: TGTGCCAGCAGAGAGGGGCAGAATGAAAAACTGTTTTTT.

This chain joins TRBV6-1 and TRBJ2-5, with D perhaps being TRBD1 or TRBD2 (5 bases each). CDR1 and CDR2 (germline): MNHNS, SASEGT. With 8 bases removed from V and 5 bases from J, the gap between germline ends came to 18 bases. There are 14 residues in the CDR3. The CDR3 sequence: CASHTSGSGETQYF. Here the CDR3 DNA reads TGTGCCAGCCATACCTCGGGGTCAGGGGAGACCCAGTACTTC.

V and J are TRBV7-2 and TRBJ2-4; perhaps TRBD2 as D (5 bases). The J call is in doubt because the DNA end fits TRBJ2-7 better. The CDR3 loop spans 14 amino acids. CDR1 SGHTA and CDR2 FQGNSA come from the germline V gene. The CDR3 DNA sequence: TGTGCCAGCAGGCCGGGGTCCAGCGGCTACGAGCAGTACTTC. Translation gives CASRPGSSGYEQYF.

This clonotype rates as medium-sized. The chain employs TRBV7-3 and TRBJ2-7, with TRBD1 identical over 9 bases. With V trimmed by 5 bases and J by 8 bases, 4 bases remained unmatched. The CDR3 is 12 residues long. In germline, CDR1 is SGHTA, CDR2 FQGTGA. The CDR3 spells CASSTTGGKQYF. CDR3 sequence (DNA): TGTGCCAGCAGCACGACAGGGGGAAAGCAGTACTTC.

V gene TRBV23-1 combines with J gene TRBJ2-5; 9 bases map to TRBD2. TRBV23-1 qualifies as an ORF whose function is uncertain. Losses at the gene ends were 0 bases for V and 0 bases for J; bases not matched to a gene: 2. CDR3 size: 16 residues. The chain's CDR3 is CASSQSASGDQETQYF. The CDR3 region has the DNA TGCGCCAGCAGTCAATCGGCTAGCGGGGACCAAGAGACCCAGTACTTC.

The chain employs TRBV7-2 and TRBJ2-3, with 11 bases aligning to TRBD2. The tail of the sequence fits TRBJ2-7 better, so the J call may be wrong. This CDR3 is built from 17 residues. Germline V CDR1 and CDR2: SGHTA, FQGNSA. Here the CDR3 reads CASSLRVAGGLSYEQYF. Written as DNA, the CDR3 is TGTGCCAGCAGCTTAAGGGTAGCGGGAGGGCTCTCCTACGAGCAGTACTTC.

Within the sample, this clonotype is medium-sized (0.01 to 0.1%). This chain connects TRBV12-3 or TRBV12-4 to TRBJ1-2, with a tentative D call TRBD1 (6 bases). Trimming stripped 6 bases from V and 0 bases from J, with 14 bases between. The CDR3 runs to 15 residues. CDR3 in DNA: TGTGCCAGCAGGCCCCGGACAGCTTCTAACTATGGCTACACCTTC. Amino acids: CASRPRTASNYGYTF.

This clonotype was found once. The J gene is TRBJ2-3, the V gene TRBV19; 7 bases fit TRBD1. CDR1 and CDR2 (germline): LNHDA, SQIVND (reference sequence). The CDR3 is made up of 15 amino acids. V lost 8 bases to trimming and J lost 1 base; unmatched junction nucleotides: 9. The CDR3 coding sequence is TGTGCCAGTCACAGGGGACCAGGGGGCACAGATACGCAGTATTTT. Amino acids: CASHRGPGGTDTQYF. Drawing the rest from reference TRBV19 and TRBJ2-3, the complete variable domain is DGGITQSPKYLFRKEGQNVTLSCEQNLNHDAMYWYRQDPGQGLRLIYYSQIVNDFQKGDIAEGYSVSREKKESFPLTVTSAQKNPTAFYLCASHRGPGGTDTQYFGPGTRLTVL.

Comment on this clonotype: One end of the junction varies from germline; a read error may be responsible. The chain is built from TRBV7-6 and TRBJ2-1; the match to TRBD1 covers 7 bases. TRBJ2-7 explains the end of the DNA better; the J call may be wrong. CDR3 length equals 14 residues. Germline V lookup: CDR1 SGHVS, CDR2 FNYEAQ. CDR3 nucleotides: TGTGCTAGCAGCTTGGGGCAGGGGGACTACGAGCAGTACTTC. As protein: CASSLGQGDYEQYF.